A single T cell receptor (beta chain) is shown here with its context. This sample stems from a study of T cell repertoires in cytomegalovirus infection. About the research overall: Public TCR beta signatures indicated both CMV infection and matching HLA type.

The V end was cut by 6 bases, the J end by 7 bases, with 13 bases between. Germline V gene sequence: CDR1 SQVTM, CDR2 ANQGSEA. CDR3 length: 13 residues. Using its own MiXCR run on the reads, TCRdb lists one record per CDR3 protein. The sample includes around 190,000 distinct CDR3 sequences, approximately 14% of them seen just once. Source material: PBMCs. The rearrangement links TRBV29-1 to TRBJ1-6, with D possibly TRBD1 on 5 matching bases. The receptor was isolated from a human donor in good health (CMV status not recorded). Some clones in this sample may be carry-over from other donors' samples. As DNA, the CDR3 is TGCAGCGTCGGGACTGACGAAAATTCACCCCTCCACTTT. Amino acids: CSVGTDENSPLHF.